This TCR beta chain was profiled in a study of control samples from healthy donors and cancer patients. The V gene's germline CDR1 is GTSNPN and CDR2 SVGIG (reference sequence). V was shortened by 2 bases and J by 4 bases, with 9 bases between the two germline ends. The length of the CDR3 is 13 residues. Only in-frame clones appear in the TCRdb table, and some are missing; sequencing was by immunoSEQ multiplex PCR. In the table there are a few hundred thousand clones, around nine tenths of which are singletons. This clone was picked up one time. The sample taken for sequencing was PBMCs. This TCR came from a man in his forties with head and neck cancer. V and J are TRBV30 and TRBJ1-3, with D perhaps matching TRBD1 (6 bases). CDR3: CAWSRGRGNTIYF. For the CDR3, the DNA is TGTGCCTGGAGTCGGGGGCGGGGAAACACCATATATTTT.